The rows below give T cell receptor beta chains drawn from one sample of a study of blood T cell repertoires in COVID-19. TCRdb's copy holds only in-frame clones and misses some; the assay was immunoSEQ multiplex PCR. The sample includes about 370,000 clones, around 92% of them seen just once. What was sequenced was peripheral blood. The receptors here all came from a woman aged 25 to 45 with COVID-19, enrolled during active disease. Each CDR3 is given with its conserved first and last residue. A D gene is named only where the DNA matches it firmly. Where a row states a size, it is once, few, many or the class of an expanded clone; other rows omit it.

CDR3 | DNA | length | D | J | V | size
CASSYDREQYF | TGTGCCAGCAGTTATGACAGGGAGCAGTACTTC | 11 | NA | TRBJ2-7 | TRBV28 | once
CASSQVSGTGSSPLHF | TGTGCCAGCAGCCAAGTATCGGGGACAGGGAGTTCACCCCTCCACTTT | 16 | TRBD1 | TRBJ1-6 | TRBV3-1/TRBV3-2 | NA
CATGGGQGGQPQHF | TGTGCCACCGGGGGGGGGCAGGGCGGACAGCCCCAGCATTTT | 14 | NA | TRBJ1-5 | TRBV28 | once
CASSSRRTGPTGGYTF | TGTGCCAGCAGCTCCCGTAGGACAGGACCGACGGGGGGCTACACCTTC | 16 | TRBD1 | TRBJ1-2 | TRBV11-2 | NA
CASSFDRGFTDTQYF | TGTGCCAGCAGTTTTGACAGGGGCTTCACAGATACGCAGTATTTT | 15 | TRBD1 | TRBJ2-3 | TRBV7-2 | few
CASSLPTSTDTQYF | TGTGCCAGCAGCCTACCAACTAGCACAGATACGCAGTATTTT | 14 | NA | TRBJ2-3 | TRBV3-1/TRBV3-2 | once
CASGAGQETQYF | TGTGCCAGTGGGGCGGGACAAGAGACCCAGTACTTC | 12 | NA | TRBJ2-5 | TRBV5-4 | NA
CASSLESGTAYEQYF | TGTGCCAGCAGCTTAGAGTCAGGGACAGCCTACGAGCAGTACTTC | 15 | TRBD1 | TRBJ2-7 | TRBV7-2 | NA
CASSLGGGNYGYTF | TGCGCCAGCAGTTTGGGGGGGGGCAACTATGGCTACACCTTC | 14 | NA | TRBJ1-2 | TRBV10-2 | once
CAWSVDPGGETQYF | TGTGCCTGGAGTGTGGACCCCGGGGGGGAGACCCAGTACTTC | 14 | TRBD2 | TRBJ2-5 | TRBV30 | NA
CASSENSNEQFF | TGTGCCAGCAGTGAAAACTCCAATGAGCAGTTCTTC | 12 | NA | TRBJ2-1 | TRBV2 | few
CATSDSWTSGRSEQFF | TGTGCCACCAGTGATTCCTGGACTAGCGGGAGATCTGAGCAGTTCTTC | 16 | TRBD2 | TRBJ2-1 | TRBV24-1 | NA
CASSLGTGTSYEQYF | TGCGCCAGCAGCTTGGGGACAGGGACCTCCTACGAGCAGTACTTC | 15 | TRBD1 | TRBJ2-7 | TRBV5-1 | once
CASSQDLGGQGYGYTF | TGTGCCAGCAGCCAAGATTTAGGGGGACAGGGTTATGGCTACACCTTC | 16 | TRBD1 | TRBJ1-2 | TRBV4-2 | NA
CASSLGPGFDEQFF | TGTGCCAGCAGCTTAGGCCCAGGCTTTGATGAGCAGTTCTTC | 14 | NA | TRBJ2-1 | TRBV11-3 | NA
CASSPDRSYNSPLHF | TGTGCCAGCAGCCCAGACAGGTCCTATAATTCACCCCTCCACTTT | 15 | NA | TRBJ1-6 | TRBV2 | NA
CASSLGVVGGADGYTF | TGTGCCAGCAGCTTGGGGGTCGTTGGGGGCGCGGATGGCTACACCTTC | 16 | NA | TRBJ1-2 | TRBV5-4 | once
CASSQSSGADTQYF | TGTGCCAGCAGCCAATCCAGCGGGGCAGATACGCAGTATTTT | 14 | TRBD2 | TRBJ2-3 | TRBV4-2 | NA
CASSVDRPGSTDTQYF | TGTGCCAGCAGCGTAGATCGTCCGGGAAGCACAGATACGCAGTATTTT | 16 | NA | TRBJ2-3 | TRBV9 | NA
CAISREVHTEAFF | TGTGCCATCAGCAGGGAGGTTCACACTGAAGCTTTCTTT | 13 | NA | TRBJ1-1 | TRBV10-3 | NA
CASSLIRTGNTGELFF | TGTGCCAGCTCACTTATAAGGACAGGGAACACCGGGGAGCTGTTTTTT | 16 | TRBD1 | TRBJ2-2 | TRBV18 | NA
CASSRRTSGGATDTQYF | TGTGCCAGCTCACGAAGAACTAGCGGGGGTGCCACAGATACGCAGTATTTT | 17 | TRBD2 | TRBJ2-3 | TRBV18 | NA
CASSQEWFGGGGSNQPQHF | TGCGCCAGCAGCCAAGAATGGTTCGGAGGGGGCGGCAGCAATCAGCCCCAGCATTTT | 19 | TRBD1 | TRBJ1-5 | TRBV4-3 | NA
CASSTTGFTDTQYF | TGTGCCAGCAGCACCACAGGGTTCACAGATACGCAGTATTTT | 14 | NA | TRBJ2-3 | TRBV6-5 | NA
CSVKERGGYTF | TGCAGCGTTAAGGAAAGGGGAGGCTACACCTTC | 11 | NA | TRBJ1-2 | TRBV29-1 | NA
CASSPPSGVYYNEQFF | TGTGCCAGCTCACCACCCTCCGGTGTGTACTACAATGAGCAGTTCTTC | 16 | NA | TRBJ2-1 | TRBV18 | once
CASSQDASGAHTQYF | TGTGCCAGCAGCCAAGATGCTAGCGGGGCCCATACGCAGTATTTT | 15 | TRBD2 | TRBJ2-3 | TRBV3-1/TRBV3-2 | NA
CASSLGQPGHNEQFF | TGTGCCAGCAGTTTGGGACAGCCGGGGCACAATGAGCAGTTCTTC | 15 | TRBD1 | TRBJ2-1 | TRBV28 | NA
CASSSEREGPSEQFF | TGTGCCAGCAGCTCAGAGCGGGAGGGCCCCTCTGAGCAGTTCTTC | 15 | TRBD2 | TRBJ2-1 | TRBV5-8 | NA
CASSLAQGGEQYF | TGTGCTAGCAGCTTAGCGCAGGGGGGAGAGCAGTACTTC | 13 | NA | TRBJ2-7 | TRBV7-7 | NA
CASSLTGGLNSPLHF | TGTGCCAGTAGTTTGACAGGGGGCCTTAATTCACCCCTCCACTTT | 15 | TRBD1 | TRBJ1-6 | TRBV19 | NA
CASRSGRLYGAYGYTF | TGTGCAAGTCGCTCTGGACGCTTGTATGGGGCCTATGGCTACACCTTC | 16 | NA | TRBJ1-2 | TRBV12-2 | NA
CASSLTRGQPQHF | TGTGCCAGCAGCTTAACAAGGGGACAGCCCCAGCATTTT | 13 | NA | TRBJ1-5 | TRBV7-2 | NA
CASSLAAGAENEQFF | TGCGCCAGCAGCTTGGCAGCGGGGGCGGAGAATGAGCAGTTCTTC | 15 | TRBD2 | TRBJ2-1 | TRBV5-1 | few
CASSYPSGGTEQFF | TGTGCCAGCAGCTATCCTAGCGGGGGGACGGAGCAGTTCTTC | 14 | TRBD2 | TRBJ2-1 | TRBV7-9 | NA
CASSVNVIVYNEQFF | TGTGCCAGCAGCGTCAACGTCATAGTATACAATGAGCAGTTCTTC | 15 | NA | TRBJ2-1 | TRBV11-2 | NA
CSVDIRGRGLHYNEQFF | TGCAGCGTTGATATTAGGGGCAGGGGATTGCACTACAATGAGCAGTTCTTC | 17 | NA | TRBJ2-1 | TRBV29-1 | few
CASSQGGGLPSTDTQYF | TGCGCCAGCAGCCAAGGGGGAGGACTTCCTAGCACAGATACGCAGTATTTT | 17 | NA | TRBJ2-3 | TRBV4-3 | NA
CASSLGRSSYNEQFF | TGTGCCAGCAGCTTGGGTCGGAGCTCCTACAATGAGCAGTTCTTC | 15 | NA | TRBJ2-1 | TRBV11-3 | NA
CASGRGGDTEAFF | TGTGCCAGCGGGCGAGGGGGGGACACTGAAGCTTTCTTT | 13 | NA | TRBJ1-1 | TRBV27 | NA
CASSSDSYSNQPQHF | TGTGCCAGCAGTTCGGACAGTTATAGCAATCAGCCCCAGCATTTT | 15 | NA | TRBJ1-5 | TRBV28 | NA
CASSTNGQFEQYF | TGTGCCAGTAGTACAAACGGACAGTTCGAGCAGTACTTC | 13 | NA | TRBJ2-7 | TRBV19 | NA
CASSLFGHSSYNEQFF | TGTGCCAGCAGCTTATTTGGGCATAGCTCCTACAATGAGCAGTTCTTC | 16 | NA | TRBJ2-1 | TRBV7-9 | few
CASSRWGDSPLHF | TGTGCCAGTAGTAGGTGGGGAGATTCACCCCTCCACTTT | 13 | NA | TRBJ1-6 | TRBV19 | NA
CATRSDRDGGSNQPQHF | TGTGCCACCAGATCAGACAGGGACGGAGGTAGCAATCAGCCCCAGCATTTT | 17 | TRBD1 | TRBJ1-5 | TRBV15 | once
CASSTTRTGLMNTEAFF | TGTGCCAGCAGTACAACCCGGACAGGGCTTATGAACACTGAAGCTTTCTTT | 17 | TRBD1 | TRBJ1-1 | TRBV27 | NA